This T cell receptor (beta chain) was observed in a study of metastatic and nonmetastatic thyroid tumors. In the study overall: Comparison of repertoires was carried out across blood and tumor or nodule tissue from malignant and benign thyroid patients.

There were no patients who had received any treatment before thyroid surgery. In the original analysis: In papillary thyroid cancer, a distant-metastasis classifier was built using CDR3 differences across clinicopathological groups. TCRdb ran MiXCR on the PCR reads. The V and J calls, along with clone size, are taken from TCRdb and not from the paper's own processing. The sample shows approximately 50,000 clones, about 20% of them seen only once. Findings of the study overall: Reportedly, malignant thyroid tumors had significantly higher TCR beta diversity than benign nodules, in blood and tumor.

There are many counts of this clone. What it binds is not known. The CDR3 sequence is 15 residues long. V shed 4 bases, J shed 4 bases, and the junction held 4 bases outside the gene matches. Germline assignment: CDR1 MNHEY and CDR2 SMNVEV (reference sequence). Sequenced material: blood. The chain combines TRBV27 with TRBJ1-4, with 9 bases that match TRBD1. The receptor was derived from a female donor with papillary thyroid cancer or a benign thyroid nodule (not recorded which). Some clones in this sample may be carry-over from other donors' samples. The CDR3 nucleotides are TGTGCCAGCAGTTCCGACAGGGGGATTAATGAAAAACTGTTTTTT. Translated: CASSSDRGINEKLFF.